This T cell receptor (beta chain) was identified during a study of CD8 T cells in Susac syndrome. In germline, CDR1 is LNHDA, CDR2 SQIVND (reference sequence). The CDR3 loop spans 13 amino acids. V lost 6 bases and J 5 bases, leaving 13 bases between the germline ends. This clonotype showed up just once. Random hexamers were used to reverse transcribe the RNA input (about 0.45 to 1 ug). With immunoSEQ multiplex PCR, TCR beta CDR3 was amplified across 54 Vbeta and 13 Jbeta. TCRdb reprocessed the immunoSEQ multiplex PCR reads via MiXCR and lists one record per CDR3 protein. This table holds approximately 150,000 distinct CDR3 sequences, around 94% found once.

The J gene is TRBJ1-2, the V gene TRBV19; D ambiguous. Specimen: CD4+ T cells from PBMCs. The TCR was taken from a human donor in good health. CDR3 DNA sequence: TGTGCCAGTAGCCCAAGTACCGATTATGGCTACACCTTC. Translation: CASSPSTDYGYTF.